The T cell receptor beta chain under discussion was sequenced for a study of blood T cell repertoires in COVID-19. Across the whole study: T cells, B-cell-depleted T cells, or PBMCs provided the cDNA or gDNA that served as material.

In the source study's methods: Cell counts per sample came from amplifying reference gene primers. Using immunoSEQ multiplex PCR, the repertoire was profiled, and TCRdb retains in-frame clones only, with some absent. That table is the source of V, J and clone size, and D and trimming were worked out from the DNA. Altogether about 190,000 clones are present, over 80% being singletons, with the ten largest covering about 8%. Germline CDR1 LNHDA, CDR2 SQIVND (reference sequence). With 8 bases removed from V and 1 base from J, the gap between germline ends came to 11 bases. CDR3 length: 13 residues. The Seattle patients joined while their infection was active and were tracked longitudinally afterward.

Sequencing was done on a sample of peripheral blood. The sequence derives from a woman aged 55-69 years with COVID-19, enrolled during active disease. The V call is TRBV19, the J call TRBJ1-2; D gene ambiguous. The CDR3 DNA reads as TGTGCCAGTCGTCTCGGAGTTAACTATGGCTACACCTTC. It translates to CASRLGVNYGYTF.